This T cell receptor (beta chain) appears in the sequencing data of a study of OX40 agonist ivuxolimab in advanced cancers. Across the whole study: Three partial responders included one hepatocellular carcinoma patient and two cutaneous melanoma patients.

This clone was seen once. TCRdb's table, derived via immunoSEQ multiplex PCR, lists solely in-frame clones and lacks some. The profile shows tens of thousands of clones, about nine tenths of them singletons. Germline V CDR1 and CDR2: SGHTS, YDEGEE. The CDR3 contains 17 residues. V dropped 2 bases and J dropped 4; count of bases not matched to a gene: 7. This TCR came from an adult with an advanced solid tumor such as melanoma, head and neck, liver or kidney cancer. The sequencing here drew on CD4+ or CD8+ T cells sorted from blood, taken in a trial of the OX40 agonist ivuxolimab. The gene calls are TRBV5-8 and TRBJ2-1; 12 nucleotides agree with TRBD2. As DNA, the CDR3 is TGTGCCAGCAGCTTCGCCGGGACTAGCGGGTTTTACAATGAGCAGTTCTTC. Its protein product is CASSFAGTSGFYNEQFF.